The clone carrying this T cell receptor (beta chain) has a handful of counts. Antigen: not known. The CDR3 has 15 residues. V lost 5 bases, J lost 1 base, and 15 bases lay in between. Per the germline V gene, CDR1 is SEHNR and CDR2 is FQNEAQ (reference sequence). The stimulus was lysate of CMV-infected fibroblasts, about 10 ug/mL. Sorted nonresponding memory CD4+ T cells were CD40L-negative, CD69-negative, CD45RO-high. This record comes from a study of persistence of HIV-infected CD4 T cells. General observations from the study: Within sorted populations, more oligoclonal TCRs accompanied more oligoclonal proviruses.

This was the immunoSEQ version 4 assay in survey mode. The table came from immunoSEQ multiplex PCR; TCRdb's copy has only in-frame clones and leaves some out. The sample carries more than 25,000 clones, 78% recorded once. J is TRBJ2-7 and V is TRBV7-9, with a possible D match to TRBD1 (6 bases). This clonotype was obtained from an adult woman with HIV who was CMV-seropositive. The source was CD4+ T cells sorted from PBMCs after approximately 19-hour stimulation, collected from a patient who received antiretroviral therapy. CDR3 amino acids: CASSQYLGTSYEQYF. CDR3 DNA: TGTGCCAGCAGCCAATATCTCGGGACATCCTACGAGCAGTACTTC.